This entry lists 8 T cell receptor beta chains sequenced from one sample in a study of post-analysis software for immune sequencing data. Regarding the study as a whole: Patients had higher frequencies than controls of roughly 5 TRBV segments, including TRBV5-6, TRBV5-1 and TRBV20-1.

Included in the TCR beta cDNA libraries were unique molecular identifiers. TCRdb reprocessed the PCR reads via MiXCR and lists one record per CDR3 protein. The sample carries hundreds of thousands of distinct CDR3 sequences, less than 40% recorded once. No antigens are known for them. Sequences were obtained from blood. The origin of the receptors is a girl aged 5-17 years with multiple sclerosis.

This chain joins TRBV6-5 and TRBJ2-5; maybe TRBD1 (5 bases). The CDR3 runs to 13 residues. Germline lookup yields CDR1 MNHEY and CDR2 SVGAGI. V was trimmed by 8 bases and J by 3 bases, leaving 13 bases between them. The DNA of the CDR3 is TGTGCCAGCGGGAAGGGGATAGAAGAGACCCAGTACTTC. It yields the protein CASGKGIEETQYF.

This rearrangement joins TRBV18 to TRBJ1-2; 8 bases are shared with TRBD1. J gave up 13 bases and V 5 bases, and 9 bases lay outside the gene matches. The germline V gene has CDR1 KGHSH and CDR2 LQKENI. CDR3 size: 12 residues. CDR3 bases: TGTGCCAGCTCAATCTCCGGGACAGGACCCACCTTC. This sequence encodes CASSISGTGPTF.

The rearrangement links TRBV6-1 to TRBJ2-7; D possibly matches TRBD1 or TRBD2 (5 bases each). This CDR3 has 14 residues. V gave up 6 bases and J gave up 5 bases, with 17 bases separating them. Per germline, CDR1 MNHNS and CDR2 SASEGT. CDR3 loop: CASRDVRGQNEQYF. The CDR3 DNA is TGTGCCAGCAGGGACGTCCGGGGCCAGAACGAGCAGTACTTC.

The rearrangement uses TRBV7-2 and TRBJ2-3, with a weak D call TRBD2 (7 bases). The CDR3 covers 13 residues. Germline V CDR1 and CDR2: SGHTA, FQGNSA. V lost 6 bases to trimming and J lost 9 bases, with 16 bases between them. CDR3 bases: TGTGCCAGCAGACGTCCGTCGGGGGGCACGCAGTATTTT. It yields the protein CASRRPSGGTQYF.

This chain connects TRBV12-3 or TRBV12-4 to TRBJ2-5; D remains ambiguous. Trimming cost V 4 bases and J 2 bases, with 8 bases left between them. The CDR3 loop spans 13 amino acids. This CDR3 is CASSSAFQETQYF. In DNA form, the CDR3 reads TGTGCCAGCAGTTCGGCTTTTCAAGAGACCCAGTACTTC.

As regards this clonotype: A much bigger clone sits one base away, suggesting this may be a read error. The chain has TRBV28 and TRBJ2-1; 11 bases agree with TRBD2. The end of the DNA aligns better with TRBJ2-7, so the J call may be wrong. This CDR3 is built from 14 residues. Germline V lookup: CDR1 MDHEN, CDR2 SYDVKM. The CDR3 reads CASGSGGADNEQYF. CDR3 bases: TGTGCCAGTGGTAGCGGGGGGGCGGACAATGAGCAGTACTTC.

In nucleotides, the CDR3 is TGTGCCACCAGCAGGGACAGGGGTACGGAGACCCAGTACTTC. Translation: CATSRDRGTETQYF. The chain combines TRBV15 with TRBJ2-5; TRBD1 matches 9 bases. The germline V gene encodes CDR1 LNHNV and CDR2 YYDKDF (reference sequence). Trimming cost V 3 bases and J 5 bases; bases outside gene matches: 4. This CDR3 has 14 amino acids.

The V call is TRBV18, the J call TRBJ1-5; no firm D call. Germline V lookup: CDR1 KGHSH, CDR2 LQKENI. Trimming stripped 3 bases from V and 4 bases from J, with 13 bases between. The CDR3 contains 15 residues. CDR3: CASSPIGQGNQPQHF. CDR3 nucleotide sequence: TGTGCCAGCTCACCGATCGGGCAAGGAAATCAGCCCCAGCATTTT. The full variable domain, rest sourced from reference TRBV18 and TRBJ1-5, is NAGVMQNPRHLVRRRGQEARLRCSPMKGHSHVYWYRQLPEEGLKFMVYLQKENIIDESGMPKERFSAEFPKEGPSILRIQQVVRGDSAAYFCASSPIGQGNQPQHFGDGTRLSIL.